This T cell receptor beta chain is drawn from a study of blood T cell repertoires in COVID-19. Study background: Samples taken during acute and convalescent COVID-19 were collected in the United States, Italy and Spain. Nucleic acid was either cDNA or gDNA, and it came from T cells, B-cell-depleted T cells, or PBMCs.

Study processing details: Reference gene primer amplification gave nucleated cell count estimates. Produced via immunoSEQ multiplex PCR; TCRdb's table is partial and in-frame only. The DNA gave D and trimming, while V, J and clone size come from that table. The sample shows approximately 100,000 clones, approximately 92% of them seen only once. The specimen was peripheral blood. The TCR comes from a man in his fifties or sixties with active COVID-19.

As DNA, the CDR3 is TGTGCCATCTCAAGCAGGGGTAACTCTGGAAACACCATATATTTT. It yields the protein CAISSRGNSGNTIYF. J is TRBJ1-3 and V is TRBV10-3, with D maybe TRBD1 (6 bases). V lost 8 bases to trimming and J lost 0 bases, with 14 bases between them. The germline V gene has CDR1 ENHRY and CDR2 SYGVKD. The CDR3 extends over 15 amino acids.